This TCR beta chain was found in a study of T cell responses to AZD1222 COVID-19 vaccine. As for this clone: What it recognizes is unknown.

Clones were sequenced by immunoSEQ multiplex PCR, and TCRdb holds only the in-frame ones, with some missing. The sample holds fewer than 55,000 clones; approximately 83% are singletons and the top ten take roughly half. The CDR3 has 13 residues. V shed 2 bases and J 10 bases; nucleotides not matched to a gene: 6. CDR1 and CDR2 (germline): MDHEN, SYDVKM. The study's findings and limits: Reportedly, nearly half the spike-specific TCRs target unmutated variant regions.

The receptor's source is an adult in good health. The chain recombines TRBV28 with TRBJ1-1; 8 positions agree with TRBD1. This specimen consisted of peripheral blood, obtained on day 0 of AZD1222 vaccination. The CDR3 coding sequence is TGTGCCAGCAGTTTACTCCATACAGGGGGAGCTTTCTTT. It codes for CASSLLHTGGAFF.